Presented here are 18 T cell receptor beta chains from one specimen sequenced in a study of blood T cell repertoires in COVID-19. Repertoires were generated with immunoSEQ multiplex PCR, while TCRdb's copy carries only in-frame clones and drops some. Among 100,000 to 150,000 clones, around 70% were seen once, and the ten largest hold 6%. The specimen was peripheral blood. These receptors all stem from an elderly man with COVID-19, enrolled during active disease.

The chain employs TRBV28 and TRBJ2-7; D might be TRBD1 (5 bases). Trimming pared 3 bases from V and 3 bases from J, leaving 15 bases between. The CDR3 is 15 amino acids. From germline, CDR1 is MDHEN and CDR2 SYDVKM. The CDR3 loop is CASSLGQELFYEQYF. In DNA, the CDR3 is TGTGCCAGCAGTTTGGGGCAGGAGCTTTTCTACGAGCAGTACTTC.

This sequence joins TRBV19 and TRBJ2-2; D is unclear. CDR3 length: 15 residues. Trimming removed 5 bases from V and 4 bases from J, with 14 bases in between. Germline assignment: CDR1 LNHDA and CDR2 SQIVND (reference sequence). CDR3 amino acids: CASSEEYGFTGELFF. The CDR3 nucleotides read TGTGCCAGTAGTGAGGAGTACGGATTCACCGGGGAGCTGTTTTTT.

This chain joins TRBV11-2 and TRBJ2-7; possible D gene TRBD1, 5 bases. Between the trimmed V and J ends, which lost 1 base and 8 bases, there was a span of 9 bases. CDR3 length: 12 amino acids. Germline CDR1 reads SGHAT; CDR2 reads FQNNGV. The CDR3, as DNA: TGTGCCAGCAGCTTAGCGGCAGGGCAGCAGTACTTC. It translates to CASSLAAGQQYF. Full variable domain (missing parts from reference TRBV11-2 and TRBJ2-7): EAGVAQSPRYKIIEKRQSVAFWCNPISGHATLYWYQQILGQGPKLLIQFQNNGVVDDSQLPKDRFSAERLKGVDSTLKIQPAKLEDSAVYLCASSLAAGQQYFGPGTRLTVT.

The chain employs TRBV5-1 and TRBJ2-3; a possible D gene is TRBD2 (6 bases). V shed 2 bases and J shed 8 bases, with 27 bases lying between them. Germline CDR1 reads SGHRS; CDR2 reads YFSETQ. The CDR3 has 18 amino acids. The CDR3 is CASSLVPGASAQPATQYF. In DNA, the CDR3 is TGCGCCAGCAGCTTAGTACCCGGGGCTAGCGCACAGCCAGCTACGCAGTATTTT.

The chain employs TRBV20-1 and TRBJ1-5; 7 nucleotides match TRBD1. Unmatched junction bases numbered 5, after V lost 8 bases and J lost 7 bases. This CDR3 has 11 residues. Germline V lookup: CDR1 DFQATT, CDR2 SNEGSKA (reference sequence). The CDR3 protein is CSTGVGQPQHF. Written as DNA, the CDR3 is TGCAGTACAGGGGTTGGACAGCCCCAGCATTTT.

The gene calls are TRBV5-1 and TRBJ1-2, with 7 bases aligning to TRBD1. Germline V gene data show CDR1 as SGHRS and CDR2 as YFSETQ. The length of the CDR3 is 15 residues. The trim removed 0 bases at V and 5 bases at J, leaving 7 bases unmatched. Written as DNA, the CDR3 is TGCGCCAGCAGCTTGGTGGCAGGGGGTCCGTATGGCTACACCTTC. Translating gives CASSLVAGGPYGYTF.

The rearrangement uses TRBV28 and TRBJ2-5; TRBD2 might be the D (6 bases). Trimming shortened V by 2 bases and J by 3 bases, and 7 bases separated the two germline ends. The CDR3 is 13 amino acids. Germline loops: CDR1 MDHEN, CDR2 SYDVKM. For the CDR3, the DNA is TGTGCCAGCAGTTTAGGGAGGAAAGAGACCCAGTACTTC. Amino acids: CASSLGRKETQYF. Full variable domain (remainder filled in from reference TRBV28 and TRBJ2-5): DVKVTQSSRYLVKRTGEKVFLECVQDMDHENMFWYRQDPGLGLRLIYFSYDVKMKEKGDIPEGYSVSREKKERFSLILESASTNQTSMYLCASSLGRKETQYFGPGTRLLVL.

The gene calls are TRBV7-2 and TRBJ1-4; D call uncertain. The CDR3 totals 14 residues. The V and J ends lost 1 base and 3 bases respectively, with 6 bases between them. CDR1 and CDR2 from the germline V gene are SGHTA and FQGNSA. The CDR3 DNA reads TGTGCCAGCAGCTTAGGAGGGTCTAATGAAAAACTGTTTTTT. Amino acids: CASSLGGSNEKLFF. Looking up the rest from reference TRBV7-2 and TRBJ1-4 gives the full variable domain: GAGVSQSPSNKVTEKGKDVELRCDPISGHTALYWYRQSLGQGLEFLIYFQGNSAPDKSGLPSDRFSAERTGGSVSTLTIQRTQQEDSAVYLCASSLGGSNEKLFFGSGTQLSVL.

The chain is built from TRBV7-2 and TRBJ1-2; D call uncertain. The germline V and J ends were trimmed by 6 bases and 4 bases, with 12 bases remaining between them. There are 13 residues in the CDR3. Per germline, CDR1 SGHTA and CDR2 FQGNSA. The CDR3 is CASSSVPGYGYTF. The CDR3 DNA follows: TGTGCCAGCAGTTCGGTCCCCGGCTATGGCTACACCTTC.

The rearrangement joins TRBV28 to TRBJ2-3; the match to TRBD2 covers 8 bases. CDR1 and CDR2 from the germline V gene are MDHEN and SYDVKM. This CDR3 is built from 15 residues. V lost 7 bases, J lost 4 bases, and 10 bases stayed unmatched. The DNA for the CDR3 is TGTGCCAGCAATATCGGGAGGGCGCTGGCAGATACGCAGTATTTT. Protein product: CASNIGRALADTQYF. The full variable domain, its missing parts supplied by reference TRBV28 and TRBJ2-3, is DVKVTQSSRYLVKRTGEKVFLECVQDMDHENMFWYRQDPGLGLRLIYFSYDVKMKEKGDIPEGYSVSREKKERFSLILESASTNQTSMYLCASNIGRALADTQYFGPGTRLTVL.

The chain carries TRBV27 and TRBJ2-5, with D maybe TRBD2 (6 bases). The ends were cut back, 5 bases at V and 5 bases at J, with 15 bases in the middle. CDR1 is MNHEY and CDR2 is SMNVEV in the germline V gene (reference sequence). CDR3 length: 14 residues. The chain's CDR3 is CASSPTLRGETQYF. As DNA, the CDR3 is TGTGCCAGCAGTCCGACACTACGGGGGGAGACCCAGTACTTC.

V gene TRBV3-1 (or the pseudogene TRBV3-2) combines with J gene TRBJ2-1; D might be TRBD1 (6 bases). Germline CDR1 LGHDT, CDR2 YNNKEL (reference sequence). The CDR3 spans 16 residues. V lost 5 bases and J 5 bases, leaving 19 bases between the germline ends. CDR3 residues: CASSSRTGIIDNEQFF. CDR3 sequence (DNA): TGTGCCAGCAGCAGTCGAACAGGGATAATCGACAATGAGCAGTTCTTC.

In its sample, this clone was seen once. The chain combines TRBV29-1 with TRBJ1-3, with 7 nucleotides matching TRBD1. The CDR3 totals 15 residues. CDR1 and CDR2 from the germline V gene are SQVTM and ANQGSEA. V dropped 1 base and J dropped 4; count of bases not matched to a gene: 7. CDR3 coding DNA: TGCAGCGTTGAAGGTCCGACAGGGTCGGGAAACACCATATATTTT. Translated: CSVEGPTGSGNTIYF.

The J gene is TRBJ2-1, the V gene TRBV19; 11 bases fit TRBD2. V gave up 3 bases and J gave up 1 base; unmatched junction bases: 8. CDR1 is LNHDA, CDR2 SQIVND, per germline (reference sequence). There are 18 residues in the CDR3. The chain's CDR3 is CASSMLPSGRTSYNEQFF. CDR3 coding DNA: TGTGCCAGTAGTATGTTGCCTAGCGGGAGGACATCCTACAATGAGCAGTTCTTC.

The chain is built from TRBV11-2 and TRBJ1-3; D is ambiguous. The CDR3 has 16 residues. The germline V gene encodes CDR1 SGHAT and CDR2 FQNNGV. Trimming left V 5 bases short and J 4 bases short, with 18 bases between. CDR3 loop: CASSQLRSAAGNTIYF. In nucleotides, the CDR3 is TGTGCCAGCAGCCAACTTAGGTCGGCGGCAGGAAACACCATATATTTT.

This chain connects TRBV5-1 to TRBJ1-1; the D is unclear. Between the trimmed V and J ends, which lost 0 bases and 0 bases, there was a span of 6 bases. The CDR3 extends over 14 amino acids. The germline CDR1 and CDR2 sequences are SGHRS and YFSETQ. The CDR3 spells CASSLGGVNTEAFF. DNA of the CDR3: TGCGCCAGCAGCTTGGGGGGAGTGAACACTGAAGCTTTCTTT. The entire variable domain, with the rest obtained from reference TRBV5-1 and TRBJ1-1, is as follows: KAGVTQTPRYLIKTRGQQVTLSCSPISGHRSVSWYQQTPGQGLQFLFEYFSETQRNKGNFPGRFSGRQFSNSRSEMNVSTLELGDSALYLCASSLGGVNTEAFFGQGTRLTVV.

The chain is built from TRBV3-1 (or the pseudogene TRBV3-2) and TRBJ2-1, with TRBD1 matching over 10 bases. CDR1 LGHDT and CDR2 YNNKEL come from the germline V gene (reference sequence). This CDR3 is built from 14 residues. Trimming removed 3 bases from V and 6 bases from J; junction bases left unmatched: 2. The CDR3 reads CASSQGTGANEQFF. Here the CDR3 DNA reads TGTGCCAGCAGCCAGGGGACAGGGGCCAATGAGCAGTTCTTC.

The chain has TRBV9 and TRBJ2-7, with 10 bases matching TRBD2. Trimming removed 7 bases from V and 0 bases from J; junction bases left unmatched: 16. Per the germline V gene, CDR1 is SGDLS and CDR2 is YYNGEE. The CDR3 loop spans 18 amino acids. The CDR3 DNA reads TGTGCCAGCGGGGGAGCGGGAGGGCCAGCCGGTACCTCCTACGAGCAGTACTTC. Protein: CASGGAGGPAGTSYEQYF.